The 21 T cell receptor beta chains below come from one sample, sequenced in a study of CD8+ T cells in alopecia areata. Extracted RNA was reverse transcribed into cDNA, the sequencing template. Libraries were prepared by immunoSEQ multiplex PCR; TCRdb keeps only in-frame clonotypes and omits some of them. Of fewer than 150,000 clones in the sample, about 57% were seen once. The sample in question was CD4+ T cells sorted from blood, obtained at week 0. Receptor source: a human donor with alopecia areata.

The chain is built from TRBV5-1 and TRBJ2-1; D is undetermined. The CDR3 is 17 amino acids. Germline loops: CDR1 SGHRS, CDR2 YFSETQ. V lost 0 bases, J lost 6 bases, and 19 bases lay in between. The CDR3 coding sequence is TGCGCCAGCAGCTTGGACGGAAGTACAATGAAAACCAATGAGCAGTTCTTC. Protein: CASSLDGSTMKTNEQFF.

This clone appeared a single time. The chain has TRBV7-2 and TRBJ2-1; TRBD1 might be the D (6 bases). From germline, CDR1 is SGHTA and CDR2 FQGNSA. This CDR3 is 14 amino acids long. V was shortened by 3 bases and J by 8 bases, with 14 bases between the two germline ends. CDR3 nucleotides: TGTGCCAGCAGCTTCTCCCTACAGGGCTATGAGCAGTTCTTC. Translating it yields CASSFSLQGYEQFF. Complete variable domain (other parts from reference TRBV7-2 and TRBJ2-1): GAGVSQSPSNKVTEKGKDVELRCDPISGHTALYWYRQSLGQGLEFLIYFQGNSAPDKSGLPSDRFSAERTGGSVSTLTIQRTQQEDSAVYLCASSFSLQGYEQFFGPGTRLTVL.

This clone was detected a few times. V is TRBV18 and J is TRBJ2-5; TRBD1 agrees at 7 bases. The V and J ends lost 6 bases and 2 bases, in that order; junction bases with no gene match: 9. Germline loops: CDR1 KGHSH, CDR2 LQKENI. CDR3 size: 15 residues. The CDR3 DNA is TGTGCCAGCTCCAAGACAGGGACGGAGCAAGAGACCCAGTACTTC. It is translated as CASSKTGTEQETQYF.

The V call is TRBV30, the J call TRBJ2-7; 8 bases line up with TRBD2. The better agreement between TRBJ2-1 and the DNA end casts doubt on the J call. CDR3 length: 16 residues. Per germline, CDR1 GTSNPN and CDR2 SVGIG (reference sequence). The CDR3 region has the DNA TGTGCCTGGAGCGGAGGTAGCGGGAAAGTAGGGAATGAGCAGTTCTTC. Translating gives CAWSGGSGKVGNEQFF.

The J gene is TRBJ2-5, the V gene TRBV29-1; 7 bases match TRBD1. CDR3 length equals 12 residues. The V and J ends lost 3 bases and 4 bases, in that order; junction bases with no gene match: 2. CDR1 SQVTM and CDR2 ANQGSEA come from the germline V gene. CDR3 bases: TGCAGCGTTGAGGCAGGGGGAGAGACCCAGTACTTC. Residues: CSVEAGGETQYF.

This clone showed up just once. The chain is built from TRBV5-4 and TRBJ2-1; possibly TRBD1 for D (7 bases). Germline assignment: CDR1 SGHNT and CDR2 YYREEE (reference sequence). CDR3 length equals 18 residues. Trimming stripped 4 bases from V and 3 bases from J, with 23 bases between. The CDR3 bases are TGTGCCAGCAGCGGCCGGGGGTTACAGGGGCCCCTCTACAATGAGCAGTTCTTC. Its protein product is CASSGRGLQGPLYNEQFF.

In this sample, this clone turned up a few times. The chain carries TRBV7-2 and TRBJ2-2; no clear D. V lost 1 base to trimming and J lost 3 bases, with 3 bases between them. The CDR3 totals 13 residues. Germline CDR1 reads SGHTA; CDR2 reads FQGNSA. The CDR3 protein is CASSLVDTGELFF. The CDR3 DNA reads as TGTGCCAGCAGCTTAGTAGACACCGGGGAGCTGTTTTTT. Supplemented by reference TRBV7-2 and TRBJ2-2, the full variable domain reads GAGVSQSPSNKVTEKGKDVELRCDPISGHTALYWYRQSLGQGLEFLIYFQGNSAPDKSGLPSDRFSAERTGGSVSTLTIQRTQQEDSAVYLCASSLVDTGELFFGEGSRLTVL.

This chain uses TRBV7-9 with TRBJ1-2; TRBD1 agrees at 9 bases. Germline trimming cut 3 bases from V and 6 bases from J; bases unmatched to any gene: 2. Germline lookup yields CDR1 SEHNR and CDR2 FQNEAQ (reference sequence). This CDR3 has 13 amino acids. CDR3 DNA sequence: TGTGCCAGCAGCTTGGACAGGGGAGATGGCTACACCTTC. Translating gives CASSLDRGDGYTF.

This clone showed up just a few times. This chain joins TRBV28 and TRBJ1-5; 9 bases are a match to TRBD1. The junction had 9 bases not matched to a gene; V was cut back by 8 bases and J by 4 bases. Germline V gene sequence: CDR1 MDHEN, CDR2 SYDVKM. CDR3 length: 15 amino acids. The CDR3 protein is CASHLLGQGNQPQHF. CDR3 nucleotide sequence: TGTGCCAGCCACCTACTAGGACAGGGGAATCAGCCCCAGCATTTT.

The chain combines TRBV9 with TRBJ2-2, with D perhaps assigned TRBD1 or TRBD2 (5 bases each). The length of the CDR3 is 13 residues. The V gene's germline CDR1 is SGDLS and CDR2 YYNGEE. Trimming took off 5 bases at V and 6 bases at J, with 11 bases between the two ends. CDR3 loop: CASSATGPGELFF. CDR3 DNA sequence: TGTGCCAGCAGTGCGACGGGGCCCGGGGAGCTGTTTTTT.

The chain links TRBV19 to TRBJ2-7; TRBD2 matches 15 bases. CDR3 length equals 15 residues. V gave up 5 bases and J gave up 6 bases; unmatched junction bases: 5. The germline CDR1 and CDR2 sequences are LNHDA and SQIVND (reference sequence). CDR3 amino acids: CASSGGLAGGAEQYF. In DNA form, the CDR3 reads TGTGCCAGTAGTGGGGGACTAGCGGGAGGCGCCGAGCAGTACTTC. The variable domain in full, with the rest retrieved from reference TRBV19 and TRBJ2-7, is DGGITQSPKYLFRKEGQNVTLSCEQNLNHDAMYWYRQDPGQGLRLIYYSQIVNDFQKGDIAEGYSVSREKKESFPLTVTSAQKNPTAFYLCASSGGLAGGAEQYFGPGTRLTVT.

This clone was observed a handful of times. The chain combines TRBV7-2 with TRBJ2-7; D is perhaps TRBD2 (7 bases). Trimming removed 0 bases at V and 5 bases at J, with 11 bases between. CDR3 length equals 14 residues. The germline CDR1 and CDR2 sequences are SGHTA and FQGNSA. In DNA, the CDR3 is TGTGCCAGCAGCTTAGCGGGAGGGGGGGACGAGCAGTACTTC. It encodes CASSLAGGGDEQYF. Together with reference TRBV7-2 and TRBJ2-7, the CDR3 gives the full variable domain: GAGVSQSPSNKVTEKGKDVELRCDPISGHTALYWYRQSLGQGLEFLIYFQGNSAPDKSGLPSDRFSAERTGGSVSTLTIQRTQQEDSAVYLCASSLAGGGDEQYFGPGTRLTVT.

The chain links TRBV7-9 to TRBJ1-2; possible D gene TRBD1, 5 bases. The CDR3 consists of 13 residues. CDR1 and CDR2 from the germline V gene are SEHNR and FQNEAQ (reference sequence). Between the trimmed V and J ends, which lost 5 bases and 4 bases, there was a span of 11 bases. The CDR3 sequence is CASSPGLIYGYTF. In DNA, the CDR3 is TGTGCCAGCAGCCCGGGACTGATCTATGGCTACACCTTC.

This chain uses TRBV6-1 with TRBJ1-2, with D hard to call. This CDR3 is 13 amino acids long. Between the trimmed V and J ends, which lost 1 base and 4 bases, there was a span of 7 bases. Germline lookup yields CDR1 MNHNS and CDR2 SASEGT. CDR3 sequence (DNA): TGTGCCAGCAGTGAAGGGGCGCCCTATGGCTACACCTTC. It encodes CASSEGAPYGYTF.

The gene calls are TRBV7-3 and TRBJ2-1; TRBD2 is a possible D gene (5 bases). CDR3 length equals 15 residues. Per the germline V gene, CDR1 is SGHTA and CDR2 is FQGTGA. Trimming took off 5 bases at V and 4 bases at J, with 15 bases between the two ends. The CDR3 protein is CASSPPGKRYNEQFF. The CDR3 DNA reads as TGTGCCAGCAGCCCCCCCGGGAAGCGGTACAATGAGCAGTTCTTC.

V usage is TRBV7-8 and J usage is TRBJ2-2; maybe TRBD2 (6 bases). The CDR3 runs to 15 residues. V shed 2 bases and J shed 6 bases, with 13 bases lying between them. Germline-derived CDR1 and CDR2 are SGHVS and FQNEAQ. The CDR3 DNA is TGTGCCAGCAGCTTAAATCCAGGCGGGGCCGGGGAGCTGTTTTTT. It specifies CASSLNPGGAGELFF.

The chain combines TRBV7-9 with TRBJ2-5; either TRBD1 or TRBD2 may supply D (5 bases each). Deletions cut 11 bases from V and 9 bases from J, with 22 bases between. Germline CDR1 and CDR2: SEHNR and FQNEAQ (reference sequence). The CDR3 has 13 residues. The CDR3, as DNA: TGTGCCGGCGCGGTAGTTGGGGCGGAGGCCCAGTACTTC. Protein product: CAGAVVGAEAQYF.

The chain is built from TRBV28 and TRBJ2-1; D not certain. Germline CDR1 MDHEN, CDR2 SYDVKM. Trimming stripped 1 base from V and 8 bases from J, with 6 bases between. This CDR3 is built from 12 residues. The CDR3 reads CASSLLTYEQFF. CDR3 sequence (DNA): TGTGCCAGCAGTTTATTGACATATGAGCAGTTCTTC.

The V gene is TRBV29-1, the J gene TRBJ1-1; unclear D gene. CDR3 size: 13 residues. V was shortened by 5 bases and J by 0 bases, with 10 bases between the two germline ends. Germline lookup yields CDR1 SQVTM and CDR2 ANQGSEA. CDR3 in DNA: TGCAGCGTTTCTGGAGGCATGAACACTGAAGCTTTCTTT. It yields the protein CSVSGGMNTEAFF.

The chain couples TRBV7-2 to TRBJ1-5; D ambiguous. The CDR3 totals 13 residues. Trimming pared 1 base from V and 4 bases from J, leaving 5 bases between. The V gene's germline CDR1 is SGHTA and CDR2 FQGNSA. The CDR3 bases are TGTGCCAGCAGCTTAGGACGTAATCAGCCCCAGCATTTT. This translates into CASSLGRNQPQHF. Variable domain in full (rest from reference TRBV7-2 and TRBJ1-5): GAGVSQSPSNKVTEKGKDVELRCDPISGHTALYWYRQSLGQGLEFLIYFQGNSAPDKSGLPSDRFSAERTGGSVSTLTIQRTQQEDSAVYLCASSLGRNQPQHFGDGTRLSIL.

This clone has a handful of counts. This chain links TRBV5-1 with TRBJ1-6; 10 positions agree with TRBD1. The J segment lost 9 bases and the V segment lost 4 bases, leaving 7 bases of the junction unmatched. The germline CDR1 and CDR2 sequences are SGHRS and YFSETQ. The CDR3 sequence is 15 residues long. This chain's CDR3 is CASSRARDRGSPLHF. The CDR3 DNA reads TGCGCCAGCAGCCGCGCCCGGGACAGGGGTTCACCCCTCCACTTT.